The 3 T cell receptor beta chains presented below share a single source sample, sequenced in a study of cytomegalovirus exposure and HLA in healthy donors. Both 60 Vbeta primers and 13 Jbeta primers went into the PCR. The repertoire was sequenced with immunoSEQ multiplex PCR; TCRdb's copy has only in-frame clones and lacks some. Of about 120,000 clones in the sample, 76% were seen once. Sequenced material: PBMCs. Receptors were obtained from a woman in her thirties or forties in good health and CMV-seropositive.

V gene TRBV6-5 combines with J gene TRBJ1-2; TRBD1 matches at 7 bases. The CDR3 is made up of 12 amino acids. Germline V CDR1 and CDR2: MNHEY, SVGAGI. The J segment lost 4 bases and the V segment lost 6 bases, leaving 2 bases of the junction unmatched. This CDR3 reads CASRTGTYGYTF. For the CDR3, the DNA is TGTGCCAGCAGGACAGGGACCTATGGCTACACCTTC.

This chain uses TRBV6-5 with TRBJ1-2; D uncertain. This CDR3 is built from 14 residues. V was clipped by 0 bases and J by 4 bases, with 9 bases between them. Looked up from germline, CDR1 is MNHEY and CDR2 is SVGAGI. The chain's CDR3 is CASSYSTTGYGYTF. The CDR3 region has the DNA TGTGCCAGCAGTTACTCGACGACGGGCTATGGCTACACCTTC.

The V gene is TRBV14, the J gene TRBJ2-3, with 9 bases lining up with TRBD2. The V gene end was trimmed by 0 bases and the J gene end by 5 bases; junction bases not matched to a gene: 12. Germline loops: CDR1 SGHDN, CDR2 FVKESK. The CDR3 consists of 18 residues. CDR3 loop: CASSQDDWRLADRDTQYF. For the CDR3, the DNA is TGTGCCAGCAGCCAAGACGATTGGAGACTAGCGGACCGAGATACGCAGTATTTT.